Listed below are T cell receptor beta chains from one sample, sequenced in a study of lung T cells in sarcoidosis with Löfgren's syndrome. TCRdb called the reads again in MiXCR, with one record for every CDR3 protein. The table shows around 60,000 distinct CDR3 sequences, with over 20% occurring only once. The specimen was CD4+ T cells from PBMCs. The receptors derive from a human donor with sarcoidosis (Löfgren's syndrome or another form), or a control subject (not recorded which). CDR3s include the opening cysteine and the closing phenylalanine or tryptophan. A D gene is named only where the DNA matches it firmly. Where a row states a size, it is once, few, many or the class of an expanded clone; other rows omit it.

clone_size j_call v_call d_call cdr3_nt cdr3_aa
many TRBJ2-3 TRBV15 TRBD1 TGTGCCACCAGCAGGAAAATACCCGGGACAGGGGCCACAGATACGCAGTATTTT CATSRKIPGTGATDTQYF
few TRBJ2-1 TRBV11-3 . TGTGCCAGCAGCCCCCGCTGGGGGGACGCACTTCCCCATGAGCAGTTCTTC CASSPRWGDALPHEQFF
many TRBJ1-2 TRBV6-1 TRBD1 TGTGCCAGCAGCCCCGGGACAGACTATGGCTACACCTTC CASSPGTDYGYTF
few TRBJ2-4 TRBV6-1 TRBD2 TGTGCCAGCATTTATGAGGGACTAAGCAAAAACATTCAGTACTTC CASIYEGLSKNIQYF
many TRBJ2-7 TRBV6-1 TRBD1 TGTGCCAGCTGTACAGGGGGCGGGGAGCAGTACTTC CASCTGGGEQYF
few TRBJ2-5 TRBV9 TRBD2 TGTGCCAGCAGCCCTGGGTCGCGGGGGGGCCAAGAGACCCAGTACTTC CASSPGSRGGQETQYF
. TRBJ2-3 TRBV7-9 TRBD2 TGTGCCAGCAGCTCGAGGCTAGCGGGAGTCCGTCGCACAGATACGCAGTATTTT CASSSRLAGVRRTDTQYF
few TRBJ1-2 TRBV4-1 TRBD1 TGCGCCAGCAGCCCGACAGGGGCTAACTATGGCTACACCTTC CASSPTGANYGYTF
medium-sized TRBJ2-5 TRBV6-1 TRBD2 TGTGCCAGCAGTCCCGGGACTAGCGGGAGAGCGAAGACCCAGTACTTC CASSPGTSGRAKTQYF
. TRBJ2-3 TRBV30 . TGTGCCTGGGACCAGGAGGCCAAAGATACGCAGTATTTT CAWDQEAKDTQYF
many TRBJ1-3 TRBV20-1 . TGCAGTGCTAGCGACAGGTCGAGCTCTGGAAACACCATATATTTT CSASDRSSSGNTIYF
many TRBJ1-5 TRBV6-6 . TGTGCCAGCAGTTACGGATTCAAGGCGCTCGACAATCAGCCCCAGCATTTT CASSYGFKALDNQPQHF
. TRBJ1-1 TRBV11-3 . TGTGCCAGCAGCTTAGATCGGGGGCATGAAGCTTTCTTT CASSLDRGHEAFF
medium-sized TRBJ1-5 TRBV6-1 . TGTGCCAGCAATGGACCAGCCAACAATCAGCCCCAGCATTTT CASNGPANNQPQHF
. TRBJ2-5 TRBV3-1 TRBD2 TGTGCCAGCAGCTTCCGTTCTAGCGGACGAGAGACCCAGTACTTC CASSFRSSGRETQYF
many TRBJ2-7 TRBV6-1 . TGTGTGATAATCCCTCCCTACGAGCAGTACTTC CVIIPPYEQYF
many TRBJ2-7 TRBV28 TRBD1 TGTGCCAGCAGAAATACAGGGGGATTGAGCGAGCAGTACTTC CASRNTGGLSEQYF
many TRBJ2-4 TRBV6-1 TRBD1 TGTGCCAGCAGTTTAGGACAGGGCCGAAACATTCAGTACTTC CASSLGQGRNIQYF
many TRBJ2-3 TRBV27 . TGTGCCAGCAGTTTAGAGCGGCAGCGCACAGATACGCAGTATTTT CASSLERQRTDTQYF
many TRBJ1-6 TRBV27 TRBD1 TGTGCCAGCAGTTACTCACTAGCCCGGGACAGGGGACTTCTCCACTTT CASSYSLARDRGLLHF
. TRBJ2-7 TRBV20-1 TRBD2 TGCAGTGCTGGGGCCGGGACTAGCGGACTCTACGAGCAGTACTTC CSAGAGTSGLYEQYF
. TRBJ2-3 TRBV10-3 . TGTGCCATCAGTGAACGGACCGCCGACACAGATACGCAGTATTTT CAISERTADTDTQYF
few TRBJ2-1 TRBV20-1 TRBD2 TGCAGTGCTCCCTTAAGCGGGAAGGGCACTGAGCAGTTCTTC CSAPLSGKGTEQFF
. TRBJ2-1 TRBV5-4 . TGTGCCAGCAGCTTTATGAGGACAAAACCTTACAATGAGCAGTTCTTC CASSFMRTKPYNEQFF
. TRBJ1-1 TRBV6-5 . TGTGCCAGCAGTTACTCTAGGGCGAACACCGAAGTTTTCTTT CASSYSRANTEVFF
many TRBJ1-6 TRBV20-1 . TGCAGTGGGTTCGTCAGGGCTGGATCACCCCTCCACTTT CSGFVRAGSPLHF
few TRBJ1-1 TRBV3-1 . TGTGCCAGCAGCCCGGGACACCTTAACACTGAAGCTTTCTTT CASSPGHLNTEAFF
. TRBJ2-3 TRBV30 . TGTGCCTGGAGTCGGACAAGGGGCAGCACAGATACGCAGTATTTT CAWSRTRGSTDTQYF
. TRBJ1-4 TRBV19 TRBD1 TGTGCCAGTAGGTCCGGTACCGGACAGGGGAATGAAAAACTGTTTTTT CASRSGTGQGNEKLFF
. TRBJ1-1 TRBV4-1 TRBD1 TGCGCCAGCAGCCAAGATCTGAGGGACAGGGGGCGCACGGGCACTGAAGCTTTCTTT CASSQDLRDRGRTGTEAFF
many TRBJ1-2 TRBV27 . TGTGCCAGCACCAAATCCCCGGGGCCAGCTAACTATGGCTACACCTTC CASTKSPGPANYGYTF
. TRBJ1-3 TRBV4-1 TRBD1 TGCGCCAGCGCCGAGACAGGGGAGTCTGGAAACACCATATATTTT CASAETGESGNTIYF
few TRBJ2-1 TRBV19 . TGTGCCAGCACACATCTAGGACTTATGGGGGAACACAATGAGCAGTTCTTC CASTHLGLMGEHNEQFF
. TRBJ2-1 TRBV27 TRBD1 TGTGCCAGCAGTAAGCTGACAGGGGAACATGGGAATGAGCAGTTCTTC CASSKLTGEHGNEQFF
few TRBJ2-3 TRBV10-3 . TGTGCCATCAGTGGACTGGCGGGACGGCTAACAGATACGCAGTATTTT CAISGLAGRLTDTQYF
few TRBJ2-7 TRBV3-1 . TGTGCCAGCAGCCTCTCCCTACAGGGCTACGAGCAGTACTTC CASSLSLQGYEQYF
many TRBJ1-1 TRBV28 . TGTGCCAGCAGTTTAAGGGGGGGACACACCTTCACTGAAGCTTTCTTT CASSLRGGHTFTEAFF
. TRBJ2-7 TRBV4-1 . TGCGCCAGCAGCCAATCTGAGGGGTATGAGCAGTACTTC CASSQSEGYEQYF
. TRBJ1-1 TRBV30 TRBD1 TGTGCCTGGAGTCCCTCGGGACAGGTCGCAGCTTTCTTT CAWSPSGQVAAFF
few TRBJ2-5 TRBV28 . TGTGCCAGAAATAGGACAGCCCAAGAGACCCAGTACTTC CARNRTAQETQYF
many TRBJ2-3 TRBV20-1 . TGCAGTGCTCCAATCCAACTACTCAGGGGAAGCACAGATACGCAGTATTTT CSAPIQLLRGSTDTQYF
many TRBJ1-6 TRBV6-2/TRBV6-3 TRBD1 TGTGCCAGCAGTTACGGACAGGGTTATAATTCACCCCTCCACTTT CASSYGQGYNSPLHF
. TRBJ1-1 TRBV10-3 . TGTGCCATCAGGGGACGGGGGGCGAACACTGAAGCTTTCTTT CAIRGRGANTEAFF
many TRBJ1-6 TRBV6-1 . TGTGCCAGCAGTGAATACTGGGAAATGGGCAATTCACCCCTCCACTTT CASSEYWEMGNSPLHF